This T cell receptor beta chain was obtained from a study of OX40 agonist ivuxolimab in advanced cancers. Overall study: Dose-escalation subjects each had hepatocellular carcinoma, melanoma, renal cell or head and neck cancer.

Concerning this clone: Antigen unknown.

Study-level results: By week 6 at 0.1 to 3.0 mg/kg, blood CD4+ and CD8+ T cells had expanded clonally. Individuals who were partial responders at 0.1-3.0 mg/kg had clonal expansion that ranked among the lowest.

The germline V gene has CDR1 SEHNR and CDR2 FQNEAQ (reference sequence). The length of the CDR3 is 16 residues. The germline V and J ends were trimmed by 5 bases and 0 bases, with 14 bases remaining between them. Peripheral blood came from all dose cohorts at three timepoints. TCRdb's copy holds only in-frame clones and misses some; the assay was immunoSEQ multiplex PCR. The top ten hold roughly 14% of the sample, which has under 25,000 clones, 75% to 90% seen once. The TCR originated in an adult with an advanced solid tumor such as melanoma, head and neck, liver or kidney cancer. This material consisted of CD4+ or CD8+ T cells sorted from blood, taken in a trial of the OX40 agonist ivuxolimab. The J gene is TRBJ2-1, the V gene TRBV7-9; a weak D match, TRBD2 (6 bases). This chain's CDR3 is CASSGAGGSSYNEQFF. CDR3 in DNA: TGTGCCAGCAGCGGGGCTGGGGGGAGCTCCTACAATGAGCAGTTCTTC. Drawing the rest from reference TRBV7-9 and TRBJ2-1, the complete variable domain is DTGVSQNPRHKITKRGQNVTFRCDPISEHNRLYWYRQTLGQGPEFLTYFQNEAQLEKSRLLSDRFSAERPKGSFSTLEIQRTEQGDSAMYLCASSGAGGSSYNEQFFGPGTRLTVL.